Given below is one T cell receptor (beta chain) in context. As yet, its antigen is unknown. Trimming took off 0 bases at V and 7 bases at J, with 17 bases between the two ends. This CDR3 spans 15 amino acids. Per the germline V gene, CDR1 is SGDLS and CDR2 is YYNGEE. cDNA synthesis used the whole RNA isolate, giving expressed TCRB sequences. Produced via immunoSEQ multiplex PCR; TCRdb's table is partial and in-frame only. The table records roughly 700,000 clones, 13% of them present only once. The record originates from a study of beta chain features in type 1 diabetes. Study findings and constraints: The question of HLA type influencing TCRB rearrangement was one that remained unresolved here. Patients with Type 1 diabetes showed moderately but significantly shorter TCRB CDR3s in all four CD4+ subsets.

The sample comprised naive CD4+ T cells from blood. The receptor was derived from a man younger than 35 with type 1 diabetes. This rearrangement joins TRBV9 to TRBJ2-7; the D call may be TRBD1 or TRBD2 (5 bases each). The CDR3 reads CASSVGPGTETEQYF. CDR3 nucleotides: TGTGCCAGCAGCGTAGGCCCAGGGACGGAGACGGAGCAGTACTTC.